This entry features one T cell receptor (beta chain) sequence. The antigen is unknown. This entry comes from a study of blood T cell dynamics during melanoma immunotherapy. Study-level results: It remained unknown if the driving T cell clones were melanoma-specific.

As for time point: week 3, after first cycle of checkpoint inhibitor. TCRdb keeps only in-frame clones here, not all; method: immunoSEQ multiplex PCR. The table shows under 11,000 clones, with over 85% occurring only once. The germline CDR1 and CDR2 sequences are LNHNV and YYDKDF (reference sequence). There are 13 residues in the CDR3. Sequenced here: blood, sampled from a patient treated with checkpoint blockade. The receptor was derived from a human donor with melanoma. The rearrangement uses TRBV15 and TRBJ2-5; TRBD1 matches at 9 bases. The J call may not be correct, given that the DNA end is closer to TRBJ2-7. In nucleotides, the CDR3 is TGTGCCACCAGCCACCGGGACAGGGACGAGCAGTACTTC. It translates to CATSHRDRDEQYF.